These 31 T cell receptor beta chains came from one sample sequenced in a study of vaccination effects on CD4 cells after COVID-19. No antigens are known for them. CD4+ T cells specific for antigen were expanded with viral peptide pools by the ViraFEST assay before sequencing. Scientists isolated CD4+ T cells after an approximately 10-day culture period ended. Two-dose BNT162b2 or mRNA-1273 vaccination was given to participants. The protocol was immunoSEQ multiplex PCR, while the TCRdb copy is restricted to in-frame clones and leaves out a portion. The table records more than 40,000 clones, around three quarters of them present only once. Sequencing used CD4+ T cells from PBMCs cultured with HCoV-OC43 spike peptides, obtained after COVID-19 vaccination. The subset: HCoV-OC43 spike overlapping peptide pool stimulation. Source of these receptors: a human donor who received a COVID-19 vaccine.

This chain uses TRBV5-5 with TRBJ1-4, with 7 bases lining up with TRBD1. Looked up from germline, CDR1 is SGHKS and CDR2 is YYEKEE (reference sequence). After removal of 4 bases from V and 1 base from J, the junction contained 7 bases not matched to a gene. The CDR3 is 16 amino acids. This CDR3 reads CASSPRQGLTNEKLFF. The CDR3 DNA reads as TGTGCCAGCAGCCCTCGACAGGGCTTAACTAATGAAAAACTGTTTTTT.

The CDR3 nucleotides read TGTGCCATCAGATCAGTTTACTATGGCTACACCTTC. Residues: CAIRSVYYGYTF. J is TRBJ1-2 and V is TRBV10-3, with D unclear. The CDR3 has 12 residues. V was trimmed by 6 bases and J by 3 bases, leaving 8 bases between them. Germline V gene data show CDR1 as ENHRY and CDR2 as SYGVKD.

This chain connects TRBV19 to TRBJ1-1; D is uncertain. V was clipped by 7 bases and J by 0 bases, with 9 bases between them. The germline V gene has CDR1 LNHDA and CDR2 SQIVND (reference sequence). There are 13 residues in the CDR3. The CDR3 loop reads CASMPRLNTEAFF. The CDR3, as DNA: TGTGCCAGTATGCCTAGGTTGAACACTGAAGCTTTCTTT.

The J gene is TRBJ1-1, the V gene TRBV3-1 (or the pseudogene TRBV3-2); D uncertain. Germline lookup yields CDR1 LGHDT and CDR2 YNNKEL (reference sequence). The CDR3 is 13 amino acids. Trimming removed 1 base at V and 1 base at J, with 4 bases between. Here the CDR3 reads CASSQVGNTEAFF. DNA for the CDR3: TGTGCCAGCAGCCAAGTGGGGAACACTGAAGCTTTCTTT.

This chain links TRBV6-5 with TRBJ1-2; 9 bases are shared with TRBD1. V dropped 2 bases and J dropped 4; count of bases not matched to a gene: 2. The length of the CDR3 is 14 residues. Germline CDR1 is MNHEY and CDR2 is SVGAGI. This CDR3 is CASSYKDRGYGYTF. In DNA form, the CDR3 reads TGTGCCAGCAGTTACAAGGACAGGGGCTATGGCTACACCTTC.

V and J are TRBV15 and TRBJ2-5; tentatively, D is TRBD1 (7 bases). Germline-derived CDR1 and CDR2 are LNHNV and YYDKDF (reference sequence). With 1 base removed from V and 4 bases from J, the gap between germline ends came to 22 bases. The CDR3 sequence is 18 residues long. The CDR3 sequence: CATSRAQGGPRGGETQYF. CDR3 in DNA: TGTGCCACCAGCAGAGCCCAGGGGGGACCCAGAGGGGGAGAGACCCAGTACTTC. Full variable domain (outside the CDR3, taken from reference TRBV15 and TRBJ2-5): DAMVIQNPRYQVTQFGKPVTLSCSQTLNHNVMYWYQQKSSQAPKLLFHYYDKDFNNEADTPDNFQSRRPNTSFCFLDIRSPGLGDTAMYLCATSRAQGGPRGGETQYFGPGTRLLVL.

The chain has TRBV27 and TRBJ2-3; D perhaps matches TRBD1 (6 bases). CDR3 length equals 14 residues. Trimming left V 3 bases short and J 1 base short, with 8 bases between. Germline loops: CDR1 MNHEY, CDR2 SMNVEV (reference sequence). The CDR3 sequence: CASSFRTGTDTQYF. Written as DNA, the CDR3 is TGTGCCAGCAGTTTCAGGACAGGCACAGATACGCAGTATTTT.

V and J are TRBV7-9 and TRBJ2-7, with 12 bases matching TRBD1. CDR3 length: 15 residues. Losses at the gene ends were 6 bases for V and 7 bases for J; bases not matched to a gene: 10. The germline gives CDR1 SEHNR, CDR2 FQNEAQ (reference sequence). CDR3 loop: CASRVPGQGADEQYF. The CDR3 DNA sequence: TGTGCCAGCAGGGTACCGGGACAGGGGGCTGATGAGCAGTACTTC.

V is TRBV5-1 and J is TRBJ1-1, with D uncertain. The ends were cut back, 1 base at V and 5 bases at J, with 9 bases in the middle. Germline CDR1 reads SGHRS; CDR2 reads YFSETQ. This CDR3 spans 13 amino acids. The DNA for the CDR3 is TGCGCCAGCAGCTTGCGGGCCGAGACTGAAGCTTTCTTT. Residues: CASSLRAETEAFF.

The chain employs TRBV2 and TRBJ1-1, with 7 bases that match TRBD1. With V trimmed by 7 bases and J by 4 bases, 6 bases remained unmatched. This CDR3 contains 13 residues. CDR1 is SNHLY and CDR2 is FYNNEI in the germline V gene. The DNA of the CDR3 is TGTGCCAGCACTATATCAGGGGGCACTGAAGCTTTCTTT. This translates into CASTISGGTEAFF. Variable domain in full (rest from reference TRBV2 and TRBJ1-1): EPEVTQTPSHQVTQMGQEVILRCVPISNHLYFYWYRQILGQKVEFLVSFYNNEISEKSEIFDDQFSVERPDGSNFTLKIRSTKLEDSAMYFCASTISGGTEAFFGQGTRLTVV.

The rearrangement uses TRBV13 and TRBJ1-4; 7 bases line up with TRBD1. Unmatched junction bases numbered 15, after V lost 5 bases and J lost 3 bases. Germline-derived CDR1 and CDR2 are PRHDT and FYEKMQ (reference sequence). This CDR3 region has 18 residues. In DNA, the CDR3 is TGTGCCAGCAGCCAAATGGCATGGGACAGCGATCCTAATGAAAAACTGTTTTTT. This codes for CASSQMAWDSDPNEKLFF.

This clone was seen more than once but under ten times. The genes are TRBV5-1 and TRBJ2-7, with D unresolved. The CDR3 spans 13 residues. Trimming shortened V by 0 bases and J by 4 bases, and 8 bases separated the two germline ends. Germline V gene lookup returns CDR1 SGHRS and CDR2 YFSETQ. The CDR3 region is CASSLDRDYEQYF. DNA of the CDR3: TGCGCCAGCAGCTTGGACAGAGATTACGAGCAGTACTTC.

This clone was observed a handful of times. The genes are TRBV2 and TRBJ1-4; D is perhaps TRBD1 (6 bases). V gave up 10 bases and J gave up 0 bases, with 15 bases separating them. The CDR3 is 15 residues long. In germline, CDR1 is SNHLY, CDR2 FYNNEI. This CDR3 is CATQNRVTTNEKLFF. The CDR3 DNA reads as TGTGCCACACAGAACAGGGTCACAACTAATGAAAAACTGTTTTTT.

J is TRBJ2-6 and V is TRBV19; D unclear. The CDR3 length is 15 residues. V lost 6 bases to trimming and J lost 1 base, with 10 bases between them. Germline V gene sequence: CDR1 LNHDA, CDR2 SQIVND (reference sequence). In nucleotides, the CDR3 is TGTGCCAGTAGAGTTTTGGGGTCTGGGGCCAACGTCCTGACTTTC. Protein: CASRVLGSGANVLTF.

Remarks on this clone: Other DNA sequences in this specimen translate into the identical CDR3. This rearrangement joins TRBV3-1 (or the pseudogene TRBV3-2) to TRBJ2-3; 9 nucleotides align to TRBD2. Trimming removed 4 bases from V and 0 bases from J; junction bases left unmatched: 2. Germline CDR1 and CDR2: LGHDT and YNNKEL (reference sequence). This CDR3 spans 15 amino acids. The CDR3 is CASSPTSGSTDTQYF. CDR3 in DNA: TGTGCCAGCAGCCCTACTAGCGGGAGCACAGATACGCAGTATTTT.

The CDR3 DNA reads as TGTGCCAGCAGCTTAATTCGTGGACTAGCGGACCGTGGGGTTCCCGAGCAGTACTTC. Protein product: CASSLIRGLADRGVPEQYF. The rearrangement links TRBV7-9 to TRBJ2-7; 10 bases fit TRBD2. J gave up 6 bases and V 2 bases, and 19 bases lay outside the gene matches. Germline V gene data show CDR1 as SEHNR and CDR2 as FQNEAQ (reference sequence). The CDR3 has 19 residues.

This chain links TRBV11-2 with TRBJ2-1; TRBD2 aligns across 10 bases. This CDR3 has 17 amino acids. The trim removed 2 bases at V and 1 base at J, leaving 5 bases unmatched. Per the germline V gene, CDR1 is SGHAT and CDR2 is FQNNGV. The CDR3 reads CASSLRPAGGSYNEQFF. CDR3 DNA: TGTGCCAGCAGCTTAAGACCAGCGGGAGGGTCCTACAATGAGCAGTTCTTC.

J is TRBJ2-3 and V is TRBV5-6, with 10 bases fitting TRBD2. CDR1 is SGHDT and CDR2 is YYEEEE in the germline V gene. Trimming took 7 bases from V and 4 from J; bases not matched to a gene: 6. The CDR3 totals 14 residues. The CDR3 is CASLGTSASDTQYF. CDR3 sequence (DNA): TGTGCCAGCCTCGGGACTAGCGCATCAGATACGCAGTATTTT.

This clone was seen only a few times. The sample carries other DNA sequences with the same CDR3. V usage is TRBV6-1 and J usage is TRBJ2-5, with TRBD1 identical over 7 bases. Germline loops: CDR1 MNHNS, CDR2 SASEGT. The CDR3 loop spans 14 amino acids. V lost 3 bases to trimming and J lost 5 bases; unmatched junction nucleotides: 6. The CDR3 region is CASSETGIGETQYF. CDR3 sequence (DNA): TGTGCCAGCAGTGAGACAGGGATAGGCGAGACCCAGTACTTC.

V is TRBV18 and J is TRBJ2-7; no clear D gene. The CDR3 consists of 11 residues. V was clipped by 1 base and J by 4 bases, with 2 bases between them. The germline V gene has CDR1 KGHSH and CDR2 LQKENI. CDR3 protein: CASSPRYEQYF. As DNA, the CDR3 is TGTGCCAGCTCACCACGTTACGAGCAGTACTTC.

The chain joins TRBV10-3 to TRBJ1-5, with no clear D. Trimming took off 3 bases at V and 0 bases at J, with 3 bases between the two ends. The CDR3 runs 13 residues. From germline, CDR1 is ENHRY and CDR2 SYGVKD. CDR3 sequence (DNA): TGTGCCATCAGTGATGCTAGCAATCAGCCCCAGCATTTT. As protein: CAISDASNQPQHF.

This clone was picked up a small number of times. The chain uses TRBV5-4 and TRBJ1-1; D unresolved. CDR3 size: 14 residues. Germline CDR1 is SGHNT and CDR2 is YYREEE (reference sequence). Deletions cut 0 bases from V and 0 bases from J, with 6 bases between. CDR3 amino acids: CASSLGVMNTEAFF. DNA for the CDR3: TGTGCCAGCAGCTTGGGGGTAATGAACACTGAAGCTTTCTTT. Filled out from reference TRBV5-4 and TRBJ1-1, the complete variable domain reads ETGVTQSPTHLIKTRGQQVTLRCSSQSGHNTVSWYQQALGQGPQFIFQYYREEENGRGNFPPRFSGLQFPNYSSELNVNALELDDSALYLCASSLGVMNTEAFFGQGTRLTVV.

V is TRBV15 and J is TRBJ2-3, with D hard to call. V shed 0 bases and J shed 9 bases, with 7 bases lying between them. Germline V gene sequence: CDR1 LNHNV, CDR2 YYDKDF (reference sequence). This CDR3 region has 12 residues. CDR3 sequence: CATSRDIETQYF. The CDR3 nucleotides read TGTGCCACCAGCAGAGATATAGAGACGCAGTATTTT. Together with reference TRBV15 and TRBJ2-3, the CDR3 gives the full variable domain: DAMVIQNPRYQVTQFGKPVTLSCSQTLNHNVMYWYQQKSSQAPKLLFHYYDKDFNNEADTPDNFQSRRPNTSFCFLDIRSPGLGDTAMYLCATSRDIETQYFGPGTRLTVL.

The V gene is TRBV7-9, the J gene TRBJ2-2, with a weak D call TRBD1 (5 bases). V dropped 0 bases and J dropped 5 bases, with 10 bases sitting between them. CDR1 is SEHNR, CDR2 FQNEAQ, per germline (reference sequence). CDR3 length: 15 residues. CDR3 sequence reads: CASSLAGPITGELFF. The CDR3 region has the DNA TGTGCCAGCAGCTTAGCGGGGCCGATAACCGGGGAGCTGTTTTTT. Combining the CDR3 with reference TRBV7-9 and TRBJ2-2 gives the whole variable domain DTGVSQNPRHKITKRGQNVTFRCDPISEHNRLYWYRQTLGQGPEFLTYFQNEAQLEKSRLLSDRFSAERPKGSFSTLEIQRTEQGDSAMYLCASSLAGPITGELFFGEGSRLTVL.

The CDR3 DNA follows: TGTGCCAGCACCTCGGGGCTCAACTACAATGAGCAGTTCTTC. Protein product: CASTSGLNYNEQFF. This rearrangement joins TRBV19 to TRBJ2-1; D might be TRBD1 or TRBD2, each matching 5 bases. The CDR3 totals 14 residues. CDR1 is LNHDA and CDR2 is SQIVND in the germline V gene (reference sequence). V was shortened by 9 bases and J by 3 bases, with 15 bases between the two germline ends.

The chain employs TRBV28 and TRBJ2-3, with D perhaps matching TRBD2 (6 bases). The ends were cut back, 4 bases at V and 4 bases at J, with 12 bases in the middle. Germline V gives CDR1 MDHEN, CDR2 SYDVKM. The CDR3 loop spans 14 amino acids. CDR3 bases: TGTGCCAGCAGTTCTCCCGGGAGTGCAGATACGCAGTATTTT. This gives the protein CASSSPGSADTQYF.

CDR3 DNA sequence: TGTGCCAGCACAAGGACTAGTTGGACAACAGATACGCAGTATTTT. It translates to CASTRTSWTTDTQYF. The V call is TRBV6-5, the J call TRBJ2-3, with 7 bases lining up with TRBD2. This CDR3 spans 15 amino acids. Trimming removed 7 bases from V and 3 bases from J; junction bases left unmatched: 10. Per the germline V gene, CDR1 is MNHEY and CDR2 is SVGAGI.

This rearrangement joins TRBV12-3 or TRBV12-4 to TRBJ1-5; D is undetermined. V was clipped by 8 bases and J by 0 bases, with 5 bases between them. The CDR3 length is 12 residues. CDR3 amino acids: CASGLSNQPQHF. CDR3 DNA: TGTGCCAGCGGACTTAGCAATCAGCCCCAGCATTTT.

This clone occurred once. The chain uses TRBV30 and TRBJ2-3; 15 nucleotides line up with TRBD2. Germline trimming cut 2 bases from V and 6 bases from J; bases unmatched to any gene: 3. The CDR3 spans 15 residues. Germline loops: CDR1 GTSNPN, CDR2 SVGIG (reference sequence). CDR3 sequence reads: CAWSIGTSGGDTQYF. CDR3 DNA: TGTGCCTGGAGTATTGGGACTAGCGGGGGGGATACGCAGTATTTT.

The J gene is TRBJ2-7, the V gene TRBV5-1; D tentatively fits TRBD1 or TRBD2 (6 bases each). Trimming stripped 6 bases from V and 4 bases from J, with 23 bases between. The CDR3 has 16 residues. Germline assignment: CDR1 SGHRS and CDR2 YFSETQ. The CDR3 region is CASTPQPGAMKYEQYF. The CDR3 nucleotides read TGCGCCAGCACACCACAACCGGGGGCAATGAAGTACGAGCAGTACTTC.

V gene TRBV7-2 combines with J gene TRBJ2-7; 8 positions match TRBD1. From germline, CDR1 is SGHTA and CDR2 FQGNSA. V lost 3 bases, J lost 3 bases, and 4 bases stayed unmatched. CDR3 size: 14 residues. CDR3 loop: CASSLDRAYYEQYF. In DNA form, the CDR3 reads TGTGCCAGCAGCTTGGACAGGGCCTACTACGAGCAGTACTTC.